The TCR beta chain described here comes from a study of blood T cell repertoires in COVID-19. Study summary: The cDNA or gDNA used as material had been derived from T cells, B-cell-depleted T cells, or PBMCs.

Germline V gives CDR1 MDHEN, CDR2 SYDVKM. The trim removed 3 bases at V and 3 bases at J, leaving 10 bases unmatched. This CDR3 comprises 17 residues. This clone was seen more than once but under ten times. Enrolled through a virtual design, the participants were between about 18 and 100 years of age and came from under 30 US areas. Participants' own reports of clinical history determined their cohort assignment. Produced via immunoSEQ multiplex PCR; TCRdb's table is partial and in-frame only. The table shows roughly 200,000 clones, with 80% to 90% occurring only once. The sequence was obtained from a man younger than 35 with acute COVID-19. The sample consisted of PBMCs or T cells enriched from blood (not recorded which). V gene TRBV28 combines with J gene TRBJ2-2; TRBD2 matches at 7 bases. The CDR3 DNA follows: TGTGCCAGCAGTTTGGGTGATCCGGCGGGAGACACCGGGGAGCTGTTTTTT. Protein product: CASSLGDPAGDTGELFF.